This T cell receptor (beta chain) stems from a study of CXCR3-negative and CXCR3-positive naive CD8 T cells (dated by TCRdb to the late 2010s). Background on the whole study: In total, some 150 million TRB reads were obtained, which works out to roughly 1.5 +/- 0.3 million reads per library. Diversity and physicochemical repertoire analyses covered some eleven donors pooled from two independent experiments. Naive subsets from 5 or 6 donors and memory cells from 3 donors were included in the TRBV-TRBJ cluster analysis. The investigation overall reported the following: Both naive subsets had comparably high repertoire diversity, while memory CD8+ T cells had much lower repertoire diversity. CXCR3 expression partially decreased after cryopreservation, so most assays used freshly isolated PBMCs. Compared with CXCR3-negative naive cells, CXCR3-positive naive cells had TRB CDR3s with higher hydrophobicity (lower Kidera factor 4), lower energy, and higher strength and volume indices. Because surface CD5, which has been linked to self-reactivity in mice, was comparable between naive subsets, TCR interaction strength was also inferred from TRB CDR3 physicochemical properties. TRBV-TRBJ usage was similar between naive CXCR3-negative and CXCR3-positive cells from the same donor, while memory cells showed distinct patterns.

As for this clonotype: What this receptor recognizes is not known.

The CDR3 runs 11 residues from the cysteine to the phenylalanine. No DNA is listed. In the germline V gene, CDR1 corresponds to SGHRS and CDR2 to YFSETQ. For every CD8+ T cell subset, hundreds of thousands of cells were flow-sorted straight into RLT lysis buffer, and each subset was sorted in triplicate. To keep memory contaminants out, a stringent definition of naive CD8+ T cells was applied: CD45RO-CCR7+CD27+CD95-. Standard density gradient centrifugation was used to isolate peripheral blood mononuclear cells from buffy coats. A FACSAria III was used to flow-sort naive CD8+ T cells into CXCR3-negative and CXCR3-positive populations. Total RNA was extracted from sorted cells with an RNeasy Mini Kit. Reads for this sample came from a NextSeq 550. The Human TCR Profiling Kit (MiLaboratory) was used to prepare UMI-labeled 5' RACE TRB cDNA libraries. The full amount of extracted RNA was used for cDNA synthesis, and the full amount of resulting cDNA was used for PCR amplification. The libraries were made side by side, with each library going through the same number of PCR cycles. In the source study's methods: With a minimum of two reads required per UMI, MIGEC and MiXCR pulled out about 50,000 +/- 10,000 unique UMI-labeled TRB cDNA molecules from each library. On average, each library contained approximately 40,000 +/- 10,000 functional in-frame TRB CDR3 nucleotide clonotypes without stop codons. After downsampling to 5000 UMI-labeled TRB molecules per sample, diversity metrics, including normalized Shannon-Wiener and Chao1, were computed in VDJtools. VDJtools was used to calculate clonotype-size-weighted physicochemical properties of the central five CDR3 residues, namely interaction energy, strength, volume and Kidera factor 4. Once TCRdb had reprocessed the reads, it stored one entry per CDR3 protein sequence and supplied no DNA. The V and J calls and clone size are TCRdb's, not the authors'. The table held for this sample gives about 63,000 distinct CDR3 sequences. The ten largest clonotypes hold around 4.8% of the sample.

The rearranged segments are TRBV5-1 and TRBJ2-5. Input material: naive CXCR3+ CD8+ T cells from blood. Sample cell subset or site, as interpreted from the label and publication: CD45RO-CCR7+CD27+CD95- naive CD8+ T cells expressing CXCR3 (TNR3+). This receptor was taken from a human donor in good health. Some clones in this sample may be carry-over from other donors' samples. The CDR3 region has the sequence CASRLQETQYF.